These 23 T cell receptor beta chains came from one sample sequenced in a study of technical replicates of blood from four donors. Data came from immunoSEQ multiplex PCR; TCRdb stores just in-frame clones and leaves some out. The data show almost 85,000 clones, about 97% seen once. Sequencing was performed on T cells isolated from PBMCs. The receptors originated from a human donor in good health.

V is TRBV6-5 and J is TRBJ1-5; TRBD1 might be the D (6 bases). Looked up from germline, CDR1 is MNHEY and CDR2 is SVGAGI. V dropped 9 bases and J dropped 0 bases, with 15 bases sitting between them. The CDR3 covers 15 residues. The CDR3 sequence: CASSIGTNSNQPQHF. CDR3 nucleotides: TGTGCCAGTTCCATCGGGACAAATAGCAATCAGCCCCAGCATTTT.

This chain links TRBV9 with TRBJ1-5; D remains unclear. CDR3 length: 13 residues. The germline gives CDR1 SGDLS, CDR2 YYNGEE. With 0 bases removed from V and 4 bases from J, the gap between germline ends came to 5 bases. This chain's CDR3 is CASSVGDNQPQHF. The CDR3 nucleotides read TGTGCCAGCAGCGTAGGAGATAATCAGCCCCAGCATTTT.

V gene TRBV28 combines with J gene TRBJ2-3; D uncertain. Germline values: CDR1 MDHEN, CDR2 SYDVKM. The length of the CDR3 is 15 residues. Deletions cut 2 bases from V and 2 bases from J, with 11 bases between. The CDR3 is CASSLLASTTDTQYF. Written as DNA, the CDR3 is TGTGCCAGCAGTTTACTCGCGTCTACCACAGATACGCAGTATTTT.

The chain carries TRBV4-1 and TRBJ2-7, with 9 bases aligning to TRBD2. Germline V gene sequence: CDR1 MGHRA, CDR2 YSYEKL. Trimming removed 0 bases from V and 5 bases from J; junction bases left unmatched: 8. The CDR3 is 16 residues long. The CDR3 bases are TGCGCCAGCAGCCAAGAAGGCGGGGGACTAGCCAACGAGCAGTACTTC. It is translated as CASSQEGGGLANEQYF.

This clone appeared a single time. The CDR3 protein is CASSFGRGVQPQHF. The CDR3 nucleotides are TGTGCCAGCAGCTTCGGGCGGGGGGTTCAGCCCCAGCATTTT. The V call is TRBV11-2, the J call TRBJ1-5; tentative D call: TRBD1 (5 bases). Trimming shortened V by 3 bases and J by 6 bases, and 12 bases separated the two germline ends. This CDR3 is built from 14 residues. Per the germline V gene, CDR1 is SGHAT and CDR2 is FQNNGV.

The chain carries TRBV6-1 and TRBJ1-2; possible D gene TRBD1, 6 bases. The CDR3 has 15 residues. Trimming left V 5 bases short and J 5 bases short, with 18 bases between. CDR1 and CDR2 (germline): MNHNS, SASEGT. The CDR3 DNA follows: TGTGCCAGCAGTCCATTACAGGGTGGAGGATATGGCTACACCTTC. Translated: CASSPLQGGGYGYTF.

This clone was recorded only once. This chain connects TRBV19 to TRBJ2-7; a weak D match, TRBD1 (6 bases). In germline, CDR1 is LNHDA, CDR2 SQIVND (reference sequence). The CDR3 consists of 15 residues. The V end was cut by 5 bases, the J end by 0 bases, with 14 bases between. This CDR3 reads CASSPGQGSSYEQYF. As DNA, the CDR3 is TGTGCCAGTAGTCCTGGCCAGGGGAGCTCCTACGAGCAGTACTTC.

The gene calls are TRBV4-1 and TRBJ2-2, with TRBD1 as a possible D gene (5 bases). V was shortened by 6 bases and J by 1 base, with 9 bases between the two germline ends. The germline V gene encodes CDR1 MGHRA and CDR2 YSYEKL. The CDR3 sequence is 14 residues long. For the CDR3, the DNA is TGCGCCAGCAGGGAACAGGAGAACACCGGGGAGCTGTTTTTT. Protein product: CASREQENTGELFF.

The rearrangement uses TRBV27 and TRBJ2-7, with 9 nucleotides matching TRBD1. CDR3 length equals 15 residues. Germline trimming cut 1 base from V and 9 bases from J; bases unmatched to any gene: 10. In germline, CDR1 is MNHEY, CDR2 SMNVEV (reference sequence). The CDR3 protein is CASSLFGTGQSRQYF. The CDR3 DNA sequence: TGTGCCAGCAGTTTATTTGGGACAGGGCAAAGTAGGCAGTACTTC.

The chain combines TRBV5-5 with TRBJ2-2, with TRBD1 matching over 8 bases. The junction had 10 bases not matched to a gene; V was cut back by 3 bases and J by 6 bases. CDR3 size: 16 residues. The germline V gene encodes CDR1 SGHKS and CDR2 YYEKEE (reference sequence). This CDR3 is CASSSQGALYSGELFF. As DNA, the CDR3 is TGTGCCAGCAGCTCGCAGGGGGCGCTTTATTCCGGGGAGCTGTTTTTT.

A word on this clone: A junction boundary mismatches the germline segment, possibly from a read error. The rearrangement joins TRBV11-3 to TRBJ2-1, with TRBD2 as a possible D gene (6 bases). The CDR3 is 19 amino acids. Germline CDR1 reads SGHNT; CDR2 reads YENEEA. CDR3 nucleotide sequence: TGTGCCAGCAGCGTAGAAGGGTTATTGACTAGGGCTTTATACAATGAGCAGTTCTTC. This codes for CASSVEGLLTRALYNEQFF.

The chain is built from TRBV19 and TRBJ1-2; no firm D call. The CDR3 is made up of 12 amino acids. Germline V CDR1 and CDR2: LNHDA, SQIVND (reference sequence). V gave up 5 bases and J gave up 3 bases, with 7 bases separating them. CDR3 bases: TGTGCCAGTAGTGTGAGGGACTATGGCTACACCTTC. Its protein is CASSVRDYGYTF.

The genes are TRBV27 and TRBJ2-1; TRBD2 agrees at 8 bases. J was trimmed by 5 bases and V by 7 bases; bases with no gene match: 7. CDR3 size: 14 residues. Germline V lookup: CDR1 MNHEY, CDR2 SMNVEV (reference sequence). CDR3 loop: CASTRERGNNEQFF. The DNA for the CDR3 is TGTGCCAGCACCCGAGAGCGGGGGAACAATGAGCAGTTCTTC.

The chain uses TRBV11-2 and TRBJ2-5; D might be TRBD1 (6 bases). CDR3 length: 16 amino acids. Germline V gene data show CDR1 as SGHAT and CDR2 as FQNNGV. V dropped 4 bases and J dropped 5 bases, with 20 bases sitting between them. The CDR3 coding sequence is TGTGCCAGCAGCTGGGGAGAGGGACAAGGGAAGGAGACCCAGTACTTC. This codes for CASSWGEGQGKETQYF.

V is TRBV5-6 and J is TRBJ2-7; possibly TRBD2 for D (5 bases). Germline V gives CDR1 SGHDT, CDR2 YYEEEE. The V end lost 7 bases, the J end lost 2 bases, and 10 bases lay between the germline ends. The CDR3 is made up of 12 amino acids. The CDR3 DNA follows: TGTGCCAGCCCAGACTATACCTACGAGCAGTACTTC. This sequence encodes CASPDYTYEQYF.

The V gene is TRBV9, the J gene TRBJ1-2; 9 bases match TRBD1. The CDR3 sequence is 15 residues long. Germline-derived CDR1 and CDR2 are SGDLS and YYNGEE. V gave up 1 base and J gave up 1 base; unmatched junction bases: 2. CDR3 sequence (DNA): TGTGCCAGCAGCGTAACGGGACAGGGTAACTATGGCTACACCTTC. Protein: CASSVTGQGNYGYTF.

This clone has just one count. The gene calls are TRBV18 and TRBJ1-1; weak D call: TRBD1 (5 bases). CDR1 and CDR2 (germline): KGHSH, LQKENI. The CDR3 extends over 15 amino acids. The V gene lost 3 bases and the J gene lost 1 base, with 12 bases spanning the gap. The CDR3 here is CASSPQGFGNTEAFF. CDR3 nucleotides: TGTGCCAGCTCACCCCAGGGTTTCGGGAACACTGAAGCTTTCTTT.

The V and J genes are TRBV9 and TRBJ2-2; tentative D call: TRBD2 (6 bases). The germline gives CDR1 SGDLS, CDR2 YYNGEE. Trimming pared 2 bases from V and 5 bases from J, leaving 16 bases between. CDR3 length: 16 residues. The CDR3 DNA follows: TGTGCCAGCAGCGTCGGCGGGGCAGGAAGAACCGGGGAGCTGTTTTTT. Its protein is CASSVGGAGRTGELFF.

V usage is TRBV6-4 and J usage is TRBJ2-1, with a weak D call TRBD1 (5 bases). CDR3 length: 16 amino acids. Trimming took off 8 bases at V and 6 bases at J, with 23 bases between the two ends. The V gene's germline CDR1 is MRHNA and CDR2 SNTAGT. Here the CDR3 reads CASSKLGAAWPNEQFF. The CDR3 coding sequence is TGTGCCAGCTCTAAGCTTGGGGCAGCTTGGCCCAATGAGCAGTTCTTC.

This chain uses TRBV5-8 with TRBJ2-7, with unresolved D. Germline V gene lookup returns CDR1 SGHTS and CDR2 YDEGEE. Trimming took off 1 base at V and 3 bases at J, with 8 bases between the two ends. This CDR3 contains 13 residues. The CDR3 region is CASSLRLGYEQYF. CDR3 DNA: TGTGCCAGCAGCTTGCGACTGGGCTACGAGCAGTACTTC.

A word on this clone: One end of the junction varies from germline; a read error may be responsible. The CDR3 here is CASSQEGANGPGGF. The CDR3 DNA is TGTGCCAGCAGCCAAGAGGGGGCTAACGGGCCAGGAGGCTTC. The genes are TRBV4-2 and TRBJ2-7, with D possibly matching TRBD1 (6 bases). The CDR3 length is 14 residues. Germline assignment: CDR1 LGHNA and CDR2 YNFKEQ.

The V gene is TRBV7-6, the J gene TRBJ2-6; D is perhaps TRBD1 (5 bases). CDR3 length: 15 residues. The V end was cut by 5 bases, the J end by 2 bases, with 10 bases between. CDR1 and CDR2 (germline): SGHVS, FNYEAQ. DNA of the CDR3: TGTGCCAGCAGCGATACAGGAGCTGGGGCCAACGTCCTGACTTTC. Translation: CASSDTGAGANVLTF.

This chain connects TRBV10-2 to TRBJ1-1; D may be TRBD1 (6 bases). Germline values: CDR1 WSHSY, CDR2 SAAADI. V lost 0 bases to trimming and J lost 4 bases, with 9 bases between them. The CDR3 has 14 amino acids. This CDR3 is CASSESLGATEAFF. The CDR3 bases are TGCGCCAGCAGTGAGTCGTTGGGGGCCACTGAAGCTTTCTTT.